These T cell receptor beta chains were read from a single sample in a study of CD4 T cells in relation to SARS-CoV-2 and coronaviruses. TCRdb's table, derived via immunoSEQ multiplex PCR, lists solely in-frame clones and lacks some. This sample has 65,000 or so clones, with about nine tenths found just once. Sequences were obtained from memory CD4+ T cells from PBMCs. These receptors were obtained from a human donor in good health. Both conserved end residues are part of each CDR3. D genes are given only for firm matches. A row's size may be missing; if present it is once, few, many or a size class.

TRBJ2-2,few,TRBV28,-,CASKISFGDFIGGGELFF,TGTGCCAGCAAGATTAGTTTCGGGGATTTTATCGGCGGCGGGGAGCTGTTTTTT
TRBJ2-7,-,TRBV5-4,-,CASSPGHEGADYEQYF,TGTGCCAGCAGCCCAGGACATGAGGGCGCCGACTACGAGCAGTACTTC
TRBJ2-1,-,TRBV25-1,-,CASSESARKQFF,TGTGCCAGCAGTGAATCTGCTAGGAAGCAGTTCTTC
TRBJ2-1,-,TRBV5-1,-,CASSPGVVSYNEQFF,TGCGCCAGCAGCCCCGGGGTAGTCTCCTACAATGAGCAGTTCTTC
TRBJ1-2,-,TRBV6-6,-,CASSSQGGTGYTF,TGTGCCAGCAGTTCGCAGGGAGGAACTGGCTACACCTTC
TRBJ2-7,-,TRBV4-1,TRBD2,CASSQPRLAGGQGTRDEQYF,TGCGCCAGCAGCCAACCTCGACTAGCGGGAGGGCAGGGCACCCGAGACGAGCAGTACTTC
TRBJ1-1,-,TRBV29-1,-,CSVVPGLGSTEAFF,TGCAGCGTTGTACCCGGGCTAGGTAGCACTGAAGCTTTCTTT
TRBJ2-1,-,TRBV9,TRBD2,CASSASWRAGEYNEQFF,TGTGCCAGCAGCGCCTCCTGGCGGGCGGGGGAATACAATGAGCAGTTCTTC
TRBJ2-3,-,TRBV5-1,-,CASSSGGRGITDTQYF,TGCGCCAGCAGCTCCGGGGGGCGGGGGATCACAGATACGCAGTATTTT
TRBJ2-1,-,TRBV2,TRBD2,CASSRLAGGYNEQFF,TGTGCCAGCAGTAGACTAGCGGGAGGGTACAATGAGCAGTTCTTC
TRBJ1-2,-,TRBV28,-,CASSPRSDGYTF,TGTGCCAGCAGTCCTAGGTCGGACGGCTACACCTTC
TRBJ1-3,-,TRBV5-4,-,CASTTGGVLSGNTIYF,TGTGCCAGCACCACGGGAGGGGTCCTCTCTGGAAACACCATATATTTT
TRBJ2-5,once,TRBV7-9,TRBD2,CASSPSGQETQYF,TGTGCCAGCAGCCCTAGCGGCCAAGAGACCCAGTACTTC
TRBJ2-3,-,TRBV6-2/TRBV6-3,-,CASSSRPFLGTDTQYF,TGTGCCAGCAGTTCCAGACCCTTTCTGGGCACAGATACGCAGTATTTT
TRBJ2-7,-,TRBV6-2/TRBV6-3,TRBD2,CASSHRGGQLSPEQYF,TGTGCCAGCAGCCACCGGGGGGGCCAGCTTTCTCCCGAGCAGTACTTC
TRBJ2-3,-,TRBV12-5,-,CASGPKPNRTQYF,TGTGCTAGTGGTCCGAAACCGAACAGAACGCAGTATTTT
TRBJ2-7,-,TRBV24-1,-,CATSANTGRYEQYF,TGTGCCACCAGTGCAAACACAGGGAGATACGAGCAGTACTTC
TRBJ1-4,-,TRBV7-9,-,CARQTGTNEKLFF,TGTGCCAGGCAAACAGGGACTAATGAAAAACTGTTTTTT
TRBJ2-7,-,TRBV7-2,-,CASSFRTNYEQYF,TGTGCCAGCAGCTTTCGGACAAACTACGAGCAGTACTTC
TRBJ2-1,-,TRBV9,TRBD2,CASSGTSGGAGYNEQFF,TGTGCCAGCAGCGGGACTAGCGGGGGCGCTGGCTACAATGAGCAGTTCTTC
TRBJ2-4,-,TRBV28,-,CASSLRKSTGNIQYF,TGTGCCAGCAGTTTGCGGAAATCGACGGGAAACATTCAGTACTTC
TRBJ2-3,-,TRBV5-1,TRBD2,CASSLGAGGTDTQYF,TGCGCCAGCAGCTTGGGAGCGGGAGGCACAGATACGCAGTATTTT
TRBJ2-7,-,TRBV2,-,CASSREQGLEQYF,TGTGCCAGCAGCCGAGAACAGGGACTCGAGCAGTACTTC
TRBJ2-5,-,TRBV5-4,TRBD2,CASSSATSGRRETQYF,TGTGCCAGCAGCTCGGCGACTAGCGGCCGACGAGAGACCCAGTACTTC
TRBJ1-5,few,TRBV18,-,CASSPGQLINQPQHF,TGTGCCAGCTCACCAGGGCAGCTGATCAATCAGCCCCAGCATTTT
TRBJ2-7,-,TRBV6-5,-,CASSRRYLGQYF,TGTGCCAGCAGTCGCAGGTACCTGGGGCAGTACTTC
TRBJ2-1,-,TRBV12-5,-,CASGFGYNEQFF,TGTGCTAGTGGTTTTGGGTACAATGAGCAGTTCTTC
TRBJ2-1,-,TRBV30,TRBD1,CAWSAQQGGTQFF,TGTGCCTGGAGTGCCCAACAGGGGGGTACGCAGTTCTTC
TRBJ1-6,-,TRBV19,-,CASSGESFRF,TGTGCCAGTAGTGGGGAAAGTTTTCGCTTT
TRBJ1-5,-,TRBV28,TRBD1,CASGLTGLDWPQHF,TGTGCCAGCGGGCTGACAGGGTTGGATTGGCCCCAACATTTT
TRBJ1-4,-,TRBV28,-,CASSLGGPINEKLFF,TGTGCCAGCAGTTTAGGGGGCCCTATTAATGAAAAACTGTTTTTT
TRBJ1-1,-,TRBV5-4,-,CASSEGTGTEAFF,TGTGCCAGCAGCGAGGGGACGGGCACTGAAGCTTTCTTT
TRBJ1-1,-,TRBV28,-,CASSLRRPEAFF,TGTGCCAGCAGTTTACGGAGACCCGAAGCTTTCTTT